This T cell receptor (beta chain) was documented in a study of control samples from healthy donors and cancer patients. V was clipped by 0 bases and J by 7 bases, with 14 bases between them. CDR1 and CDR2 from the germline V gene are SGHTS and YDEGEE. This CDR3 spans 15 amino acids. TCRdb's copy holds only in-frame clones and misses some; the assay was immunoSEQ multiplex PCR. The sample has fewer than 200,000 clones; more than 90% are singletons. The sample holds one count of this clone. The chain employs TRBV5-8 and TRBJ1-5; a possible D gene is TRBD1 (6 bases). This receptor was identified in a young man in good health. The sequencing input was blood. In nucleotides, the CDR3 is TGTGCCAGCAGCTTGGGAACAGGGAGCTTACAGCCCCAGCATTTT. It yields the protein CASSLGTGSLQPQHF.